This section outlines one TCR beta chain sequence together with its context. These data are taken from a study of T cell changes during pregnancy in multiple sclerosis. Germline CDR1 is SNHLY and CDR2 is FYNNEI. The CDR3 is 10 residues long. V lost 4 bases and J lost 11, with 8 bases in between. Profiling relied on immunoSEQ multiplex PCR, and the TCRdb table lists in-frame clones only, not all of them. The sample carries fewer than 60,000 clones, 85% to 95% recorded once. This TCR was recovered from a female donor with multiple sclerosis, enrolled in a pregnancy study. V gene TRBV2 combines with J gene TRBJ1-1; D ambiguous. The sequencing used CD8+ T cells from peripheral blood mononuclear cells, collected in the first trimester of pregnancy. CDR3 region: CASSGEPAFF. The CDR3 bases are TGTGCCAGCAGTGGAGAGCCGGCTTTCTTT.